This T cell receptor beta chain is drawn from a study of OX40 agonist ivuxolimab in advanced cancers. Looking at the study overall: Of mixed ages from roughly 23 to 85 and averaging approximately 60 years, the group was around 78% male. Previous treatment with anti-PD-1, anti-PD-L1 or anti-CTLA-4 therapy was allowed; about 37% had received some.

As for this clone: What it binds is not known.

Findings and limits, study-wide: Antigen targets of the expanded peripheral T cells went undetermined. More expanded clones were found, on average, in CD8+ than in CD4+ T cells.

Profiling relied on immunoSEQ multiplex PCR, and the TCRdb table lists in-frame clones only, not all of them. Among more than 60,000 clones listed, 94% were seen once. The CDR3 covers 15 residues. Germline CDR1 is LGHNA and CDR2 is YNFKEQ. V shed 3 bases and J 4 bases; nucleotides not matched to a gene: 7. The clonotype comes from an adult with an advanced solid tumor such as melanoma, head and neck, liver or kidney cancer. V is TRBV4-2 and J is TRBJ1-2, with 8 bases lining up with TRBD1. The sequences come from CD4+ or CD8+ T cells sorted from blood, collected in a trial of the OX40 agonist ivuxolimab. The CDR3 region has the DNA TGTGCCAGCAGCCAGCGGACAGGGCGAGCCTATGGCTACACCTTC. As protein: CASSQRTGRAYGYTF.